The T cell receptor (beta chain) under discussion was sequenced for a study of blood T cell dynamics during melanoma immunotherapy. Time point denoted: week 3, after first cycle of checkpoint inhibitor. Sequencing was performed with immunoSEQ multiplex PCR; in TCRdb, only in-frame clones are kept and a portion is missing. The repertoire consists of fewer than 7,500 clones, with 65% to 85% occurring once and the leading ten covering 10%. The sample was blood, taken from a patient treated with checkpoint blockade. The clonotype was recovered from a human donor with melanoma.

CDR3 loop: CASSPARQGGTYEQYF. The DNA of the CDR3 is TGTGCCAGCAGTCCTGCCCGACAGGGAGGTACCTACGAGCAGTACTTC. The chain combines TRBV27 with TRBJ2-7; maybe TRBD1 (7 bases). The germline CDR1 and CDR2 sequences are MNHEY and SMNVEV (reference sequence). The germline V and J ends were trimmed by 5 bases and 2 bases, with 19 bases remaining between them. The length of the CDR3 is 16 residues.